This is a list of T cell receptor beta chains from one sample in a study of T cells in Graves' hyperthyroidism and ophthalmopathy. Using its own MiXCR run on the multiplex PCR reads, TCRdb lists one record per CDR3 protein. The sample records more than 20,000 distinct CDR3 sequences, approximately 54% being singletons. The material sequenced was blood. The receptor source for this set is a woman aged 40 to 50 with Graves' hyperthyroidism that later progressed to Graves' ophthalmopathy. Each CDR3 is given with its conserved first and last residue. The order of the fields is D gene, clone size, V gene, J gene, CDR3 DNA, CDR3 protein. The D gene is left open where the match is weak. Not all rows give a size; the values are once, few, many and, for expanded clones, a class.

>TRBD2|many|TRBV15|TRBJ2-1
TGTGCCACCAGCAGAGAGGGGGGTCGTGGTCCCGCCCGACTAGCGGGAGGTTGGGGTGAGCAGTTCTTC
CATSREGGRGPARLAGGWGEQFF
>NA|medium-sized|TRBV10-3|TRBJ2-1
TGTGCCATAACCCCCGGGCTGGGGGGGGCCAATGAGCAGTTCTTC
CAITPGLGGANEQFF
>TRBD2|NA|TRBV18|TRBJ2-1
TGTGCCAGCTCACCAACGGGGGTAACTAGCGGCAATGAGCAGTTCTTC
CASSPTGVTSGNEQFF
>NA|few|TRBV18|TRBJ2-3
TGTGCCAGCTCACAATCTTCGGGCACAGATACGCAGTATTTT
CASSQSSGTDTQYF
>TRBD2|many|TRBV11-1|TRBJ2-7
TGTGCCAGCAGCTCAGGGCGTACGGGGAGGGGATCCTACGAGCAGTACTTC
CASSSGRTGRGSYEQYF
>TRBD2|medium-sized|TRBV9|TRBJ2-7
TGTGCCAGCAGCGTAGGCCCAGCGGGAGAGGTCTACGAGCAGTACTTC
CASSVGPAGEVYEQYF
>NA|many|TRBV6-1|TRBJ1-1
TGTGCCAGCAGTAGACAGGTGTACACTGAAGCTTTCTTT
CASSRQVYTEAFF
>TRBD1|NA|TRBV20-1|TRBJ2-7
TGCAGTGCTAGGTCCGGGACAGGAGGACTCTTTGGCGAGCAGTACTTC
CSARSGTGGLFGEQYF
>TRBD2|many|TRBV4-1|TRBJ2-1
TGCGCCAGCAGAAGACTAGCGGGAGGCAATGAGCAGTTCTTC
CASRRLAGGNEQFF
>NA|NA|TRBV24-1|TRBJ2-1
TGTGCCACCAGCGATAATGCGTGGGCGAATGAGCAGTTCTTC
CATSDNAWANEQFF
>NA|NA|TRBV12-3/TRBV12-4|TRBJ2-7
TGTGCCAGCAGTTTACTGAGAGGGAACGAGCAGTACTTC
CASSLLRGNEQYF
>TRBD1|medium-sized|TRBV10-1|TRBJ1-5
TGCGCCAGCAGCCCGGGACAGGGTTTGACGGGGTGGGATCAGCCCCAGCATTTT
CASSPGQGLTGWDQPQHF
>TRBD2|few|TRBV24-1|TRBJ2-1
TGTGCCACCAGACTAGCGGGTTCCAATGAGCAGTTCTTC
CATRLAGSNEQFF
>NA|medium-sized|TRBV7-8|TRBJ1-5
TGTGCCAGCAGCTCCTTAGATCAGCCCCAGCATTTT
CASSSLDQPQHF
>TRBD2|NA|TRBV9|TRBJ2-1
TGTGCCAGCAGCGTAATGGGACTAGACAACAATGAGCAGTTCTTC
CASSVMGLDNNEQFF
>NA|medium-sized|TRBV12-3/TRBV12-4|TRBJ2-6
TGTGCCAGCAGTTCGTGGAACGGGGCCAACGTCCTGACTTTC
CASSSWNGANVLTF
>NA|many|TRBV19|TRBJ1-1
TGTGCCAGTACCATTGGGTTCAGGGGTAGGATTGGCACTGAAGCTTTCTTT
CASTIGFRGRIGTEAFF
>NA|NA|TRBV10-2|TRBJ1-6
TGCGCCAGCAGGGAGATTAATTCACCCCTCCACTTT
CASREINSPLHF
>NA|NA|TRBV7-2|TRBJ2-5
TGTGCCAGCAGCTTAAACAATCAGCCCCAGTACTTC
CASSLNNQPQYF
>NA|NA|TRBV25-1|TRBJ2-7
TGTGCCAGCAGTCCCTCCCCCTTAACCGAGCAGTACTTC
CASSPSPLTEQYF
>NA|NA|TRBV7-9|TRBJ2-7
TGTGCCAGCAGCTTAGGGCTCCGCTACGAGCAGTACTTC
CASSLGLRYEQYF
>NA|NA|TRBV20-1|TRBJ1-1
TGCAGTGGGGGCCCGGGCGGCTTTAATGAAGCTTTCTTT
CSGGPGGFNEAFF
>NA|NA|TRBV20-1|TRBJ1-4
TGCAGTGCTACAGGAATTCCAACTAATGAAAAACTGTTTTTT
CSATGIPTNEKLFF
>TRBD2|NA|TRBV2|TRBJ2-3
TGTGCCACCCACACAGGGGAAGCGGGAGGGCCGGAGGATACGCAGTATTTT
CATHTGEAGGPEDTQYF
>TRBD1|NA|TRBV20-1|TRBJ1-2
TGCAGTGCTAGAGCAGACAGGGGCCACACCTTC
CSARADRGHTF
>TRBD1|medium-sized|TRBV15|TRBJ1-5
TGTGCCACCGGGACAGGGGCAAAAGGCGGCAATCAGCCCCAGCATTTT
CATGTGAKGGNQPQHF
>NA|once|TRBV29-1|TRBJ2-3
TGCAGCGCCCCGACAGCATCGGATACGCAGTATTTT
CSAPTASDTQYF
>NA|NA|TRBV2|TRBJ2-5
TGTGCCAGCAGTGACGATGAAGAGACCCAGTACTTC
CASSDDEETQYF
>TRBD1|NA|TRBV12-3/TRBV12-4|TRBJ2-3
TGTGCCAGCAGGAGACAGGGTAGAATTACGCAGTACTTT
CASRRQGRITQYF
>NA|medium-sized|TRBV20-1|TRBJ2-1
TGCAGTGCTAGAGGGTCTCAGGGGCATCTCAATGAGCAGTTCTTC
CSARGSQGHLNEQFF
>TRBD1|NA|TRBV10-2|TRBJ1-1
TGCGCCAGCAGTGAGTCGCAGGGGGCATGGACTGAAGCTTTCTTT
CASSESQGAWTEAFF
>TRBD2|few|TRBV20-1|TRBJ2-7
TGCAGTGCTAGAAGGGGACTATACGAGCAGTACTTC
CSARRGLYEQYF
>NA|NA|TRBV11-2|TRBJ1-4
TGTGCCAGCAGCCTAGTGCAGGGGCGGAAACGGTTTTTT
CASSLVQGRKRFF
>TRBD1|NA|TRBV19|TRBJ2-7
TGTGCCAGTAGTACCGGGACAGGCTGGTACGAGCAGTACTTC
CASSTGTGWYEQYF
>NA|few|TRBV15|TRBJ1-5
TGTGCCACCAGCAGAGATTTGGGGGTCAATCAGCCCCAGCATTTT
CATSRDLGVNQPQHF
>NA|NA|TRBV20-1|TRBJ1-2
TGCAGTGCTAGAGCCACCCATTGGAGTGGCTACACCTTC
CSARATHWSGYTF
>NA|many|TRBV12-3/TRBV12-4|TRBJ2-3
TGTGCCAGCAGTTTGATGGAAGACACAGATACGCAGTATTTT
CASSLMEDTDTQYF
>NA|once|TRBV28|TRBJ1-2
TGTGCCAGCGAGGACAATAACTATGGCTACACCTTC
CASEDNNYGYTF
>NA|NA|TRBV19|TRBJ2-5
TGTGCCAGTAGTGAGACTGGAAGAGATGCCCAGTACTTC
CASSETGRDAQYF
>NA|once|TRBV12-3/TRBV12-4|TRBJ2-7
TGTGCCAGCAGCCGTCAGCTAGGGACCTACGAGCAGTACTTC
CASSRQLGTYEQYF
>TRBD2|NA|TRBV7-3|TRBJ2-7
TGTGCCAGCAGCGCTAGCGGGAGAGGCGAGCAGTACTTC
CASSASGRGEQYF
>TRBD2|NA|TRBV10-3|TRBJ2-1
TGTGCCATCACTGGGACTAGCGGGGTCCAGTTCTTC
CAITGTSGVQFF
>NA|many|TRBV4-1|TRBJ2-5
TGCGCCAGCAGCCACCCCCGGGGTAGCGGCGAAGAGACCCAGTACTTC
CASSHPRGSGEETQYF
>NA|NA|TRBV20-1|TRBJ1-2
TGCAGTGCTTCCGCAACACTGGGGTATGGCTACACCTTC
CSASATLGYGYTF
>TRBD2|NA|TRBV9|TRBJ2-5
TGTGCCAGCAGCGACCTAGCGGAACACCAAGAGACCCAGTACTTC
CASSDLAEHQETQYF
>NA|NA|TRBV5-1|TRBJ2-3
TGCGCCAGCAGCTTGGTCCCGGGAGCGATAGATACGCAGTATTTT
CASSLVPGAIDTQYF
>TRBD2|many|TRBV5-4|TRBJ2-1
TGTGCCAGCAGCCACCCGACTAGCGACAATGAGCAGTTCTTC
CASSHPTSDNEQFF
>NA|once|TRBV15|TRBJ2-1
TGTGCCACCAGCAGTAGGGACATAAGCACCTACAATGAGCAGTTCTTC
CATSSRDISTYNEQFF
>TRBD1|NA|TRBV7-9|TRBJ2-1
TGTGCCAGCAGCCCCGGGACAGGGTTCTACAATGAGCAGTTCTTC
CASSPGTGFYNEQFF
>TRBD2|NA|TRBV19|TRBJ2-3
TGTGCCAGTAGTATTGCTAGCGGGGGAGATACGCAGTATTTT
CASSIASGGDTQYF
>TRBD1|NA|TRBV7-9|TRBJ1-2
TGTGCCAGCAGCTTGGGGACAGGATACTACACCTTC
CASSLGTGYYTF
>NA|medium-sized|TRBV20-1|TRBJ1-1
TGCAGTGCTAGAGAAGGGGCGCGATCTGAAGCTTTCTTT
CSAREGARSEAFF
>NA|once|TRBV10-1|TRBJ1-1
TGCGCCAGCAGTGAGGACGGGGTGAACACTGAAGCTTTCTTT
CASSEDGVNTEAFF
>NA|many|TRBV20-1|TRBJ2-3
TGCAGTGCTACGATGTTTGGCGGCGTGGCAGGTACGCAGTGTTTT
CSATMFGGVAGTQCF